This TCR beta chain was observed in a study of blood T cell repertoires in COVID-19. On the study more broadly: Italy, Spain and the United States were the sources of the convalescent and acute COVID-19 samples.

This study enrolled people aged about 18 to 95 from roughly 22 US geographic areas. Categorization into cohorts depended on clinical history that participants reported. In the original workflow: Estimation of nucleated cell counts relied on the amplification of reference gene primers. Repertoires were generated with immunoSEQ multiplex PCR, while TCRdb's copy carries only in-frame clones and drops some. That table furnishes V, J and clone size, whereas the DNA furnished D and trimming. Among roughly 220,000 clones listed, around 84% were seen once. This CDR3 has 17 residues. Germline CDR1 SGHAT, CDR2 FQNNGV. The V gene end was trimmed by 5 bases and the J gene end by 4 bases; junction bases not matched to a gene: 13. As for this clone: Other DNA sequences in this specimen translate into the identical CDR3.

V usage is TRBV11-2 and J usage is TRBJ1-3, with 8 bases matching TRBD1. The sequence came from a man aged 25 to 40 with acute COVID-19. Sequenced: PBMCs or T cells enriched from blood (not recorded which). The CDR3 loop is CASSLVGQGTSGNTIYF. The CDR3 DNA is TGTGCCAGCAGCCTCGTTGGACAGGGAACTTCGGGAAACACCATATATTTT.